This record covers a single T cell receptor beta chain. The antigen remains undetermined. This entry comes from a study of cytomegalovirus exposure and HLA in healthy donors. Study-wide findings and caveats: Altogether, about 160 TCR beta chains were recorded as cytomegalovirus-associated. A later analysis associated some 16,000 TCR beta sequences with HLA alleles at a 0.05 false discovery rate.

Participants comprised healthy donors of bone marrow. Amplification used 60 Vbeta primers and 13 Jbeta primers. Generated by immunoSEQ multiplex PCR, the TCRdb table keeps only in-frame clones and is missing some. Among about 130,000 clones listed, around 78% were seen once. CDR1 LNHNV and CDR2 YYDKDF come from the germline V gene (reference sequence). This CDR3 has 15 residues. With 5 bases clipped from V and 7 bases from J, the junction kept 9 bases outside the gene matches. The receptor was isolated from a woman aged 40 to 49 in good health and CMV-seronegative. Sequencing used PBMCs. J is TRBJ1-4 and V is TRBV15; 8 nucleotides align to TRBD1. The CDR3 DNA follows: TGTGCCACCAGCGGCACCGGGACAGGTGTTGAAAAACTGTTTTTT. Residues: CATSGTGTGVEKLFF.